These T cell receptor beta chains were read from a single sample in a study of Ad26.COV2.S vaccination and SARS-CoV-2 variants. Here immunoSEQ multiplex PCR was the method, and the copy in TCRdb shows in-frame clones only, minus some. The sample lists about 320,000 clones, approximately 80% seen once, with around 2.2% in the top ten. The sample in question was peripheral blood, obtained in a trial of Ad26.COV2.S vaccine versus placebo. Every receptor here comes from a person aged 18-65 years who received the Ad26.COV2.S COVID-19 vaccine or a placebo. The CDR3 runs from the conserved cysteine through the conserved F or W. Fields, in order: clone size, V gene, D gene, J gene, CDR3 protein, CDR3 DNA. The D gene is left open where the match is weak. Clone size is stated in some rows and not others, as once, few, many or a class when expanded.

size: -
V: TRBV3-1/TRBV3-2
D: TRBD1
J: TRBJ1-1
CDR3: CASSQGTGGSTEAFF
DNA: TGTGCCAGCAGCCAAGGCACAGGGGGGTCCACTGAAGCTTTCTTT

size: -
V: TRBV2
D: TRBD1
J: TRBJ2-5
CDR3: CASSRGTGRQETQYF
DNA: TGTGCCAGCAGCCGCGGGACAGGGCGTCAAGAGACCCAGTACTTC

size: -
V: TRBV6-5
D: -
J: TRBJ2-3
CDR3: CASSYSSGDTQYF
DNA: TGTGCCAGCAGTTACTCGTCCGGGGATACGCAGTATTTT

size: -
V: TRBV24-1
D: TRBD1
J: TRBJ2-1
CDR3: CATGTGGSYNEQFF
DNA: TGTGCCACCGGAACAGGGGGATCCTACAATGAGCAGTTCTTC

size: -
V: TRBV3-1/TRBV3-2
D: TRBD2
J: TRBJ2-5
CDR3: CASSQDPAGGLRAQYF
DNA: TGTGCCAGCAGCCAAGATCCAGCGGGGGGTCTAAGGGCCCAGTACTTC

size: few
V: TRBV9
D: -
J: TRBJ1-3
CDR3: CASSVASPSGGVATGNTIYF
DNA: TGTGCCAGCAGCGTAGCATCTCCGAGTGGAGGGGTAGCCACTGGAAACACCATATATTTT

size: once
V: TRBV10-3
D: -
J: TRBJ2-3
CDR3: CAIRDSGGDTQYF
DNA: TGTGCCATCCGAGACAGTGGGGGAGATACGCAGTATTTT

size: -
V: TRBV29-1
D: -
J: TRBJ2-7
CDR3: CSVETIQGPKSSYEQYF
DNA: TGCAGCGTTGAGACAATCCAGGGACCGAAAAGCTCCTACGAGCAGTACTTC

size: -
V: TRBV11-3
D: -
J: TRBJ2-1
CDR3: CASSAGGVSYNEQFF
DNA: TGTGCCAGCAGCGCCGGGGGTGTCTCCTACAATGAGCAGTTCTTC

size: -
V: TRBV7-9
D: -
J: TRBJ2-7
CDR3: CASSFGGLVEQYF
DNA: TGTGCCAGCAGCTTTGGGGGTTTAGTGGAGCAGTACTTC

size: -
V: TRBV9
D: TRBD2
J: TRBJ2-1
CDR3: CASSPGLAEYNEQFF
DNA: TGTGCCAGCAGCCCCGGTCTAGCGGAGTACAATGAGCAGTTCTTC

size: -
V: TRBV2
D: TRBD2
J: TRBJ2-5
CDR3: CASSEELARETQYF
DNA: TGTGCCAGCAGTGAAGAACTAGCGAGAGAGACCCAGTACTTC

size: -
V: TRBV29-1
D: -
J: TRBJ2-1
CDR3: CSVEDLRLLYEQFF
DNA: TGCAGCGTTGAAGATCTGAGGCTTCTCTATGAGCAGTTCTTC

size: -
V: TRBV29-1
D: TRBD1
J: TRBJ1-4
CDR3: CSVRDRDEKLFF
DNA: TGCAGCGTCCGGGACAGAGACGAAAAACTGTTTTTT

size: -
V: TRBV29-1
D: -
J: TRBJ2-4
CDR3: CSVESRVQAKNIQYF
DNA: TGCAGCGTGGAGAGCAGGGTCCAAGCCAAAAACATTCAGTACTTC

size: few
V: TRBV15
D: -
J: TRBJ2-7
CDR3: CATSRIQGNYEQYF
DNA: TGTGCCACCAGCAGGATTCAGGGTAACTACGAGCAGTACTTC

size: -
V: TRBV15
D: -
J: TRBJ2-1
CDR3: CATSRGRDSYNEQFF
DNA: TGTGCCACCAGCAGAGGGAGGGACTCCTACAATGAGCAGTTCTTC

size: -
V: TRBV11-2
D: TRBD1
J: TRBJ1-3
CDR3: CASSLRTGRVGNTIYF
DNA: TGTGCCAGCAGCCTCCGGACAGGGCGAGTTGGAAACACCATATATTTT

size: -
V: TRBV5-5
D: -
J: TRBJ2-2
CDR3: CASSLRETGELFF
DNA: TGTGCCAGCAGCTTGCGGGAAACCGGGGAGCTGTTTTTT

size: -
V: TRBV27
D: -
J: TRBJ1-1
CDR3: CASSETENTEAFF
DNA: TGTGCCAGCAGTGAAACAGAGAACACTGAAGCTTTCTTT

size: -
V: TRBV7-9
D: -
J: TRBJ2-3
CDR3: CASSLRSGAGTDTQYF
DNA: TGTGCCAGCAGCTTAAGGTCGGGGGCCGGGACAGATACGCAGTATTTT

size: -
V: TRBV30
D: TRBD1
J: TRBJ1-3
CDR3: CACKGQGAIGRDTIYF
DNA: TGTGCCTGTAAGGGACAGGGGGCTATCGGCAGGGACACCATATATTTT

size: -
V: TRBV18
D: -
J: TRBJ2-5
CDR3: CASSPPVEETQYF
DNA: TGTGCCAGCTCACCACCGGTGGAGGAGACCCAGTACTTC

size: -
V: TRBV6-6
D: -
J: TRBJ2-5
CDR3: CASSLAGGRGETQYF
DNA: TGTGCCAGCAGCCTCGCCGGGGGGCGGGGAGAGACCCAGTACTTC

size: -
V: TRBV15
D: -
J: TRBJ2-1
CDR3: CATSLLRTSSYNEQFF
DNA: TGTGCCACCAGCTTACTACGGACCAGCTCCTACAATGAGCAGTTCTTC

size: -
V: TRBV9
D: -
J: TRBJ1-1
CDR3: CASSVGQGLTEAFF
DNA: TGTGCCAGCAGCGTAGGGCAGGGTTTAACTGAAGCTTTCTTT

size: -
V: TRBV4-2
D: -
J: TRBJ1-1
CDR3: CASSQDRGGTEAFF
DNA: TGTGCCAGCAGCCAAGATAGAGGGGGCACTGAAGCTTTCTTT

size: -
V: TRBV7-9
D: -
J: TRBJ2-7
CDR3: CASSFLPGGYEQYF
DNA: TGTGCCAGCAGCTTCCTCCCGGGCGGATACGAGCAGTACTTC

size: -
V: TRBV24-1
D: -
J: TRBJ1-1
CDR3: CATSDLRGSTEAFF
DNA: TGTGCCACCAGTGATTTGAGGGGTAGCACTGAAGCTTTCTTT

size: once
V: TRBV7-9
D: -
J: TRBJ2-1
CDR3: CASSRTLDPDSYNEQFF
DNA: TGTGCCAGCAGCAGAACCCTGGACCCAGACAGCTACAATGAGCAGTTCTTC

size: -
V: TRBV5-1
D: TRBD1
J: TRBJ2-5
CDR3: CASSSFGQGQETQYF
DNA: TGCGCCAGCAGCTCGTTCGGACAGGGGCAAGAGACCCAGTACTTC

size: -
V: TRBV11-1
D: -
J: TRBJ2-5
CDR3: CASSQRYQETQYF
DNA: TGTGCCAGCAGCCAACGATACCAAGAGACCCAGTACTTC

size: -
V: TRBV6-2/TRBV6-3
D: -
J: TRBJ2-7
CDR3: CASSYSVKLGQYEQYF
DNA: TGTGCCAGCAGTTACTCCGTGAAACTAGGCCAATACGAGCAGTACTTC

size: -
V: TRBV2
D: -
J: TRBJ2-3
CDR3: CASSLEGGGRTHRSTDTQYF
DNA: TGTGCCAGCAGTTTGGAAGGGGGGGGGCGGACCCACCGGAGCACAGATACGCAGTATTTT

size: -
V: TRBV9
D: TRBD1
J: TRBJ1-4
CDR3: CASSADKGAGNEKLFF
DNA: TGTGCCAGCAGCGCTGATAAGGGGGCAGGTAATGAAAAACTGTTTTTT

size: -
V: TRBV27
D: -
J: TRBJ1-3
CDR3: CASKSADTIYF
DNA: TGTGCCAGCAAAAGTGCTGACACCATATATTTT

size: -
V: TRBV19
D: -
J: TRBJ1-4
CDR3: CASSSGQGRIVGEKLFF
DNA: TGTGCCAGTAGTTCCGGTCAGGGACGCATAGTTGGTGAAAAACTGTTTTTT

size: -
V: TRBV12-3/TRBV12-4
D: TRBD1
J: TRBJ1-1
CDR3: CASSYTGGDEAFF
DNA: TGTGCCAGCAGTTATACAGGGGGTGATGAAGCTTTCTTT

size: -
V: TRBV28
D: TRBD1
J: TRBJ1-5
CDR3: CASTLDREYQPQHF
DNA: TGTGCCAGCACCCTTGACAGGGAGTATCAGCCCCAGCATTTT

size: few
V: TRBV5-6
D: TRBD1
J: TRBJ1-5
CDR3: CASSLGGRDYSNQPQHF
DNA: TGTGCCAGCAGCCTAGGGGGCAGGGATTATAGCAATCAGCCCCAGCATTTT

size: -
V: TRBV7-2
D: -
J: TRBJ2-5
CDR3: CASSYGQGGETQYF
DNA: TGTGCCAGCAGCTACGGACAGGGAGGGGAGACCCAGTACTTC

size: -
V: TRBV7-6
D: TRBD1
J: TRBJ1-4
CDR3: CASSLRTGSTNEKLFF
DNA: TGTGCCAGCAGCCTAAGGACAGGGTCAACTAATGAAAAACTGTTTTTT

size: once
V: TRBV28
D: TRBD2
J: TRBJ2-3
CDR3: CASSLSVAGGRTDTQYF
DNA: TGTGCCAGCAGTTTATCCGTAGCGGGGGGGCGAACAGATACGCAGTATTTT